This TCR beta chain appears in the sequencing data of a study of blood T cell repertoires in COVID-19. The V end lost 4 bases, the J end lost 4 bases, and 8 bases lay between the germline ends. This CDR3 is built from 12 residues. Libraries were prepared by immunoSEQ multiplex PCR; TCRdb keeps only in-frame clonotypes and omits some of them. In the table there are over 250,000 clones, about 85% of which are singletons. Specimen: peripheral blood. The clonotype was recovered from a human donor in a cohort sampled during active COVID-19. V and J are TRBV12-3 or TRBV12-4 and TRBJ2-7; D might be TRBD1 (5 bases). The CDR3: CASSWTLYEQYF. The CDR3 DNA is TGTGCCAGCAGTTGGACATTGTACGAGCAGTACTTC.